Presented here are 29 T cell receptor beta chains from one specimen sequenced in a study of cytomegalovirus exposure and HLA in healthy donors (dated by TCRdb to the late 2010s). Library construction relied on the immunoSEQ multiplex PCR assay. The multiplex PCR relied on a mix of 60 forward primers for TCR Vbeta segments and 13 reverse primers for TCR Jbeta segments. TCRdb took over this immuneACCESS table, retaining in-frame rearrangements with V and J assigned. Such tables are incomplete; in checked studies, under half of the missing clones stem from an unresolved V gene, and the remainder is unexplained. The sample table lists over 150,000 clones, roughly 80% of them with a count of one. In total, the top ten clones hold roughly 2% of the sample. Sequencing used PBMCs. The origin of the receptors is a human donor in good health.

The V gene is TRBV7-9, the J gene TRBJ2-3; weak D call: TRBD2 (6 bases). This CDR3 region has 14 residues. V was pared by 3 bases and J by 4 bases, with 11 bases between. Germline assignment: CDR1 SEHNR and CDR2 FQNEAQ (reference sequence). The CDR3 nucleotides are TGTGCCAGCAGCTTTTCGACTAGTTCAGATACGCAGTATTTT. This translates into CASSFSTSSDTQYF. Filled out from reference TRBV7-9 and TRBJ2-3, the complete variable domain reads DTGVSQNPRHKITKRGQNVTFRCDPISEHNRLYWYRQTLGQGPEFLTYFQNEAQLEKSRLLSDRFSAERPKGSFSTLEIQRTEQGDSAMYLCASSFSTSSDTQYFGPGTRLTVL.

J is TRBJ1-2 and V is TRBV6-5; D is perhaps TRBD1 (5 bases). This CDR3 has 15 residues. Trimming left V 5 bases short and J 2 bases short, with 15 bases between. The germline gives CDR1 MNHEY, CDR2 SVGAGI. CDR3 sequence (DNA): TGTGCCAGCAGTCACCCTATGGACACAAACTATGGCTACACCTTC. It is translated as CASSHPMDTNYGYTF.

The chain uses TRBV4-3 and TRBJ2-1; 15 bases map to TRBD2. Germline-derived CDR1 and CDR2 are LGHNA and YSLEER. The CDR3 spans 17 residues. V shed 3 bases and J 6 bases; nucleotides not matched to a gene: 6. For the CDR3, the DNA is TGCGCCAGCAGCCAGGACGGACTAGCGGGGGGGACCAATGAGCAGTTCTTC. Translation: CASSQDGLAGGTNEQFF.

Only a few counts were recorded for this clone. The chain uses TRBV4-1 and TRBJ2-3, with D perhaps TRBD2 (6 bases). The CDR3 extends over 14 amino acids. Trimming pared 4 bases from V and 0 bases from J, leaving 8 bases between. Germline V gives CDR1 MGHRA, CDR2 YSYEKL. As DNA, the CDR3 is TGCGCCAGCAGCCCCGCGGGGAGCACAGATACGCAGTATTTT. Its protein is CASSPAGSTDTQYF.

This rearrangement joins TRBV6-1 to TRBJ2-7; TRBD2 agrees at 14 bases. CDR1 and CDR2 (germline): MNHNS, SASEGT. The CDR3 covers 18 residues. With 0 bases clipped from V and 7 bases from J, the junction kept 11 bases outside the gene matches. CDR3 loop: CASSEAGLAGAILKEQYF. In nucleotides, the CDR3 is TGTGCCAGCAGTGAAGCGGGACTAGCGGGGGCCATACTTAAGGAGCAGTACTTC.

This rearrangement joins TRBV7-8 to TRBJ1-2; D possibly corresponds to TRBD1 (5 bases). The CDR3 sequence is 14 residues long. The germline V gene encodes CDR1 SGHVS and CDR2 FQNEAQ. The V and J ends lost 5 bases and 4 bases respectively, with 14 bases between them. In DNA, the CDR3 is TGTGCCAGCAGCATCTTGGGGGGTCCCTATGGCTACACCTTC. Translating it yields CASSILGGPYGYTF.

This chain links TRBV15 with TRBJ2-1, with unresolved D. The germline gives CDR1 LNHNV, CDR2 YYDKDF (reference sequence). There are 14 residues in the CDR3. Trimming pared 1 base from V and 2 bases from J, leaving 6 bases between. The CDR3 DNA is TGTGCCACCAGCAGAGGACAAACCTACAATGAGCAGTTCTTC. It specifies CATSRGQTYNEQFF. The variable domain in full, completed from reference TRBV15 and TRBJ2-1, reads DAMVIQNPRYQVTQFGKPVTLSCSQTLNHNVMYWYQQKSSQAPKLLFHYYDKDFNNEADTPDNFQSRRPNTSFCFLDIRSPGLGDTAMYLCATSRGQTYNEQFFGPGTRLTVL.

This chain joins TRBV5-4 and TRBJ1-2, with 10 bases that match TRBD1. Germline CDR1 is SGHNT and CDR2 is YYREEE (reference sequence). CDR3 length: 17 amino acids. The ends lost 3 bases at V and 2 bases at J; junction bases unmatched: 10. CDR3 residues: CASSSRDRGYYNYGYTF. The CDR3 coding sequence is TGTGCCAGCAGCTCCCGGGACAGGGGCTACTACAACTATGGCTACACCTTC.

The CDR3 DNA is TGCGCCAGCAGTGAATTCCAGAATGACGAGCAGTACTTC. Translated, it gives CASSEFQNDEQYF. The chain is built from TRBV10-1 and TRBJ2-7, with D hard to call. V dropped 3 bases and J dropped 5 bases, with 11 bases sitting between them. Germline CDR1 and CDR2: WNHNN and SYGVQD (reference sequence). CDR3 length: 13 amino acids.

The rearrangement joins TRBV5-4 to TRBJ1-5, with 7 bases that match TRBD1. Germline V lookup: CDR1 SGHNT, CDR2 YYREEE (reference sequence). Trimming at V came to 1 base and at J to 5 bases, leaving 3 bases not matched to a gene. CDR3 length equals 14 residues. CDR3 protein: CASSLKGTDQPQHF. The CDR3 DNA sequence: TGTGCCAGCAGCTTGAAAGGGACAGATCAGCCCCAGCATTTT.

The V call is TRBV5-6, the J call TRBJ2-7; TRBD1 agrees at 10 bases. CDR1 and CDR2 from the germline V gene are SGHDT and YYEEEE. The junction had 15 bases not matched to a gene; V was cut back by 3 bases and J by 6 bases. This CDR3 comprises 17 residues. This CDR3 reads CASSSYAGTGDQVEQYF. The CDR3 DNA sequence: TGTGCCAGCAGCTCTTACGCAGGGACAGGGGATCAGGTCGAGCAGTACTTC.

V gene TRBV5-1 combines with J gene TRBJ1-2; 9 bases are shared with TRBD1. The CDR3 contains 15 residues. Germline V gene sequence: CDR1 SGHRS, CDR2 YFSETQ. Germline trimming cut 4 bases from V and 3 bases from J; bases unmatched to any gene: 7. The CDR3 protein is CASSPGQGIDYGYTF. The CDR3 DNA reads TGCGCCAGCAGCCCCGGACAGGGGATTGACTATGGCTACACCTTC.

V usage is TRBV7-3 and J usage is TRBJ2-1; the match to TRBD2 covers 7 bases. The CDR3 has 16 residues. The V and J ends lost 2 bases and 0 bases, in that order; junction bases with no gene match: 4. Germline-derived CDR1 and CDR2 are SGHTA and FQGTGA. CDR3 sequence: CASSLWGGSSYNEQFF. DNA of the CDR3: TGTGCCAGCAGCTTATGGGGCGGGAGCTCCTACAATGAGCAGTTCTTC.

The rearrangement uses TRBV19 and TRBJ2-5, with 10 bases aligning to TRBD2. V was pared by 7 bases and J by 0 bases, with 8 bases of the junction left unmatched. The CDR3 is made up of 16 amino acids. Germline V CDR1 and CDR2: LNHDA, SQIVND (reference sequence). CDR3 protein: CASMGGSGGHQETQYF. CDR3 in DNA: TGTGCCAGTATGGGGGGTAGCGGGGGGCACCAAGAGACCCAGTACTTC. Drawing the rest from reference TRBV19 and TRBJ2-5, the complete variable domain is DGGITQSPKYLFRKEGQNVTLSCEQNLNHDAMYWYRQDPGQGLRLIYYSQIVNDFQKGDIAEGYSVSREKKESFPLTVTSAQKNPTAFYLCASMGGSGGHQETQYFGPGTRLLVL.

The chain is built from TRBV6-5 and TRBJ2-7; 7 bases match TRBD1. CDR1 is MNHEY and CDR2 is SVGAGI in the germline V gene. This CDR3 contains 13 residues. V gave up 6 bases and J gave up 4 bases; unmatched junction bases: 6. CDR3 loop: CASRNTGVYEQYF. CDR3 nucleotide sequence: TGTGCCAGCAGGAATACAGGGGTATACGAGCAGTACTTC.

The chain links TRBV5-6 to TRBJ2-5, with 12 bases lining up with TRBD1. Germline loops: CDR1 SGHDT, CDR2 YYEEEE. This CDR3 is built from 15 residues. V dropped 4 bases and J dropped 6; count of bases not matched to a gene: 7. The CDR3 sequence: CASSGTGGEWKTQYF. The CDR3 DNA reads TGTGCCAGCAGCGGGACAGGGGGCGAGTGGAAGACCCAGTACTTC. Full variable domain (rest looked up from reference TRBV5-6 and TRBJ2-5): DAGVTQSPTHLIKTRGQQVTLRCSPKSGHDTVSWYQQALGQGPQFIFQYYEEEERQRGNFPDRFSGHQFPNYSSELNVNALLLGDSALYLCASSGTGGEWKTQYFGPGTRLLVL.

V and J are TRBV7-9 and TRBJ1-5; possible D gene TRBD1, 6 bases. CDR3 length equals 17 residues. Trimming shortened V by 5 bases and J by 6 bases, and 23 bases separated the two germline ends. Germline V gives CDR1 SEHNR, CDR2 FQNEAQ (reference sequence). The CDR3: CASSHKGGQMGSQPQHF. The CDR3 DNA reads as TGTGCCAGCAGCCATAAGGGGGGGCAGATGGGTTCTCAGCCCCAGCATTTT.

V and J are TRBV7-2 and TRBJ2-2; 9 bases agree with TRBD2. The ends lost 3 bases at V and 6 bases at J; junction bases unmatched: 5. Germline V gives CDR1 SGHTA, CDR2 FQGNSA. This CDR3 has 15 amino acids. CDR3 nucleotide sequence: TGTGCCAGCAGCTTGGGACTAGCCATCCCCGGGGAGCTGTTTTTT. Protein product: CASSLGLAIPGELFF.

The chain uses TRBV9 and TRBJ1-4; D gene unclear. Deletions cut 6 bases from V and 0 bases from J, with 12 bases between. Germline values: CDR1 SGDLS, CDR2 YYNGEE. The CDR3 loop spans 15 amino acids. The CDR3 reads CASNKESATNEKLFF. The CDR3 coding sequence is TGTGCCAGCAATAAGGAGTCCGCAACTAATGAAAAACTGTTTTTT. Full variable domain (rest looked up from reference TRBV9 and TRBJ1-4): DSGVTQTPKHLITATGQRVTLRCSPRSGDLSVYWYQQSLDQGLQFLIQYYNGEERAKGNILERFSAQQFPDLHSELNLSSLELGDSALYFCASNKESATNEKLFFGSGTQLSVL.

J is TRBJ1-4 and V is TRBV9, with D possibly matching TRBD1 (6 bases). This CDR3 has 14 amino acids. The V and J ends lost 0 bases and 8 bases respectively, with 11 bases between them. Germline assignment: CDR1 SGDLS and CDR2 YYNGEE. Here the CDR3 DNA reads TGTGCCAGCAGCGTAGGTGGACAGCCGGAAAAACTGTTTTTT. This translates into CASSVGGQPEKLFF.

This chain joins TRBV5-6 and TRBJ2-2, with D hard to call. CDR3 length: 13 residues. Germline V CDR1 and CDR2: SGHDT, YYEEEE. V gave up 4 bases and J gave up 2 bases, with 6 bases separating them. CDR3 region: CASSTSNTGELFF. CDR3 coding DNA: TGTGCCAGCAGCACAAGTAACACCGGGGAGCTGTTTTTT.

The CDR3, as DNA: TGTGCCAGCAGTCGGGACAGGCTGAACGGGGAGCTGTTTTTT. This codes for CASSRDRLNGELFF. The genes are TRBV6-6 and TRBJ2-2; 8 bases match TRBD1. Germline loops: CDR1 MNHNY, CDR2 SVGAGI (reference sequence). Trimming cost V 5 bases and J 7 bases; bases outside gene matches: 6. CDR3 length: 14 residues.

On this clone itself: This CDR3 is also generated by other DNA sequences in the sample. The chain uses TRBV29-1 and TRBJ1-2; possible D gene TRBD1, 5 bases. The CDR3 is 14 amino acids. Germline V CDR1 and CDR2: SQVTM, ANQGSEA. The ends were cut back, 1 base at V and 2 bases at J, with 11 bases in the middle. This CDR3 reads CSVEGRGLNYGYTF. CDR3 nucleotides: TGCAGCGTTGAAGGGAGGGGTCTAAACTATGGCTACACCTTC.

This chain joins TRBV7-2 and TRBJ2-5; 9 bases line up with TRBD2. CDR1 and CDR2 from the germline V gene are SGHTA and FQGNSA. The CDR3 sequence is 16 residues long. The junction had 7 bases not matched to a gene; V was cut back by 1 base and J by 4 bases. The CDR3 region has the DNA TGTGCCAGCAGCTTAGGTTTAGCGGGGGCACGAGAGACCCAGTACTTC. Amino acid sequence: CASSLGLAGARETQYF.

This clone appeared once. This chain connects TRBV7-2 to TRBJ1-1; TRBD1 matches 7 bases. CDR3 length: 15 residues. J lost 2 bases, V lost 4 bases, and 7 bases had no gene match. The germline gives CDR1 SGHTA, CDR2 FQGNSA. CDR3 in amino acids: CASSSRQGSNTEAFF. The CDR3 nucleotides read TGTGCCAGCAGCTCTCGACAGGGTTCAAACACTGAAGCTTTCTTT.

V usage is TRBV5-1 and J usage is TRBJ2-5; TRBD2 matches 16 bases. After removal of 4 bases from V and 6 bases from J, the junction contained 6 bases not matched to a gene. CDR1 is SGHRS, CDR2 YFSETQ, per germline. CDR3 length equals 16 residues. CDR3 bases: TGCGCCAGCAGCGCCGGGACTAGCGGGGGGGCTCAGACCCAGTACTTC. This encodes CASSAGTSGGAQTQYF.

This clone has only a few counts. This chain uses TRBV10-1 with TRBJ1-1, with 8 bases aligning to TRBD1. The germline gives CDR1 WNHNN, CDR2 SYGVQD (reference sequence). The CDR3 covers 15 residues. Losses at the gene ends were 3 bases for V and 0 bases for J; bases not matched to a gene: 3. The chain's CDR3 is CASSDRQGMNTEAFF. The CDR3 DNA reads as TGCGCCAGCAGTGACCGACAGGGGATGAACACTGAAGCTTTCTTT.

J is TRBJ1-2 and V is TRBV15; a weak D match, TRBD1 (5 bases). The CDR3 is 14 residues long. V gave up 6 bases and J gave up 1 base, with 12 bases separating them. The germline V gene has CDR1 LNHNV and CDR2 YYDKDF (reference sequence). The CDR3 DNA is TGTGCCACCAGTCCGACAGCCCTTAACTATGGCTACACCTTC. Its translation is CATSPTALNYGYTF.

The chain employs TRBV27 and TRBJ1-1; TRBD1 matches 7 bases. J gave up 5 bases and V 5 bases, and 11 bases lay outside the gene matches. The CDR3 totals 15 residues. Germline loops: CDR1 MNHEY, CDR2 SMNVEV (reference sequence). CDR3 sequence (DNA): TGTGCCAGCAGTCAAACAGGGGCGTTCTGGACTGAAGCTTTCTTT. It codes for CASSQTGAFWTEAFF.